This T cell receptor beta chain was sequenced during a study of T-cell memory formation after mild COVID-19. The 5'RACE method, run with constant-segment primers, produced TCR alpha and TCR beta cDNA libraries (carrying sample barcodes and UMIs). A single record per CDR3 protein comes from TCRdb applying MiXCR to the 5' RACE reads. The table lists approximately 390,000 distinct CDR3 sequences, 16% of them singletons. The CDR3 runs 13 residues. Per the germline V gene, CDR1 is SNHLY and CDR2 is FYNNEI. The V gene lost 4 bases and the J gene lost 1 base, with 7 bases spanning the gap. A few counts support this clonotype.

Sequences were obtained from PBMCs or a T cell subset sorted from them (not recorded which). This sequence originates from a man younger than 30 who had mild COVID-19 (a few samples of this study predate the infection). Cell type and time point are not known. The genes are TRBV2 and TRBJ2-5; D is uncertain. The DNA of the CDR3 is TGTGCCAGCAGTGCAGCCACCCAAGAGACCCAGTACTTC. Amino acid sequence: CASSAATQETQYF.